Presented here are 29 T cell receptor beta chains from one specimen sequenced in a study of beta chain features in type 1 diabetes. Sequenced material consisted of expressed TCRB transcripts (all of the isolated RNA was reverse transcribed). Data came from immunoSEQ multiplex PCR; TCRdb stores just in-frame clones and leaves some out. This table has roughly 240,000 clones, 11% to 15% appearing once. Input material: naive CD4+ T cells from blood. These receptors originate from a woman aged 40-49 years in good health.

This clone has only a few counts. The chain carries TRBV5-4 and TRBJ2-7, with TRBD1 identical over 10 bases. Germline V gene data show CDR1 as SGHNT and CDR2 as YYREEE (reference sequence). Trimming cost V 0 bases and J 7 bases; bases outside gene matches: 10. This CDR3 is 16 amino acids long. As DNA, the CDR3 is TGTGCCAGCAGCTTGGTGGGGACAGGGGTTTTGAGGGAGCAGTACTTC. It specifies CASSLVGTGVLREQYF.

This clone was detected a few times. The chain joins TRBV6-6 to TRBJ1-5; TRBD1 aligns across 8 bases. J was trimmed by 7 bases and V by 3 bases; bases with no gene match: 5. Germline lookup yields CDR1 MNHNY and CDR2 SVGAGI (reference sequence). This CDR3 contains 14 residues. The CDR3 spells CASSYGQGLQPQHF. CDR3 in DNA: TGTGCCAGCAGTTATGGACAGGGTCTGCAGCCCCAGCATTTT.

This clone was counted between two and nine times. The chain joins TRBV14 to TRBJ1-5; D possibly corresponds to TRBD1 (5 bases). CDR3 length equals 16 residues. Trimming pared 1 base from V and 5 bases from J, leaving 15 bases between. Looked up from germline, CDR1 is SGHDN and CDR2 is FVKESK. In DNA, the CDR3 is TGTGCCAGCAGCCAAGTTAACGGGCAGGGCGATCAGCCCCAGCATTTT. Translation gives CASSQVNGQGDQPQHF.

This clone was recorded a few times. The gene calls are TRBV10-3 and TRBJ1-1; TRBD1 matches at 8 bases. In germline, CDR1 is ENHRY, CDR2 SYGVKD. The CDR3 length is 14 residues. The J segment lost 3 bases and the V segment lost 6 bases, leaving 6 bases of the junction unmatched. CDR3 region: CAISRQGQDTEAFF. DNA of the CDR3: TGTGCCATCAGCAGACAGGGACAGGACACTGAAGCTTTCTTT.

The chain is built from TRBV7-9 and TRBJ2-1; D is perhaps TRBD2 (5 bases). The germline V gene has CDR1 SEHNR and CDR2 FQNEAQ (reference sequence). The CDR3 spans 13 residues. V was shortened by 2 bases and J by 6 bases, with 8 bases between the two germline ends. CDR3 in amino acids: CASSLRGSNEQFF. CDR3 sequence (DNA): TGTGCCAGCAGCTTAAGAGGGAGCAATGAGCAGTTCTTC. The full variable domain, in which reference TRBV7-9 and TRBJ2-1 provide the parts outside the CDR3, is DTGVSQNPRHKITKRGQNVTFRCDPISEHNRLYWYRQTLGQGPEFLTYFQNEAQLEKSRLLSDRFSAERPKGSFSTLEIQRTEQGDSAMYLCASSLRGSNEQFFGPGTRLTVL.

This chain joins TRBV25-1 and TRBJ2-5, with 7 nucleotides matching TRBD2. With V trimmed by 3 bases and J by 2 bases, 9 bases remained unmatched. Germline CDR1 MGHDK, CDR2 SYGVNS. This CDR3 has 16 amino acids. The DNA for the CDR3 is TGTGCCAGCAGTGAGAGGGAGGGCTGGGGACAAGAGACCCAGTACTTC. Its translation is CASSEREGWGQETQYF.

In its sample, this clone was seen a few times. The J gene is TRBJ2-7, the V gene TRBV11-2; 7 nucleotides align to TRBD2. V was clipped by 5 bases and J by 2 bases; unmatched bases: 9. Looked up from germline, CDR1 is SGHAT and CDR2 is FQNNGV. CDR3 length equals 15 residues. CDR3 DNA: TGTGCCAGCAGCCCTCGACTAGCTCCTCCCTACGAGCAGTACTTC. Its translation is CASSPRLAPPYEQYF. The full variable domain, completed using reference TRBV11-2 and TRBJ2-7, is EAGVAQSPRYKIIEKRQSVAFWCNPISGHATLYWYQQILGQGPKLLIQFQNNGVVDDSQLPKDRFSAERLKGVDSTLKIQPAKLEDSAVYLCASSPRLAPPYEQYFGPGTRLTVT.

The V call is TRBV29-1, the J call TRBJ1-1; D is uncertain. CDR1 and CDR2 (germline): SQVTM, ANQGSEA. The CDR3 runs 13 residues. The germline V and J ends were trimmed by 7 bases and 1 base, with 13 bases remaining between them. CDR3 nucleotide sequence: TGCAGCGGTCGTAGAATTACGAACACTGAAGCTTTCTTT. Translating gives CSGRRITNTEAFF.

The CDR3 nucleotides are TGCGCCAGCAGCTTCCGTGGAGGGCAGGTGAACACTGAAGCTTTCTTT. The encoded protein is CASSFRGGQVNTEAFF. The J gene is TRBJ1-1, the V gene TRBV5-1; no clear D gene. V was cut by 2 bases and J by 0 bases, with 14 bases left in between. Germline-derived CDR1 and CDR2 are SGHRS and YFSETQ. There are 16 residues in the CDR3.

The table lists this clone with a few counts. V usage is TRBV5-1 and J usage is TRBJ2-5; TRBD1 aligns across 10 bases. V was pared by 4 bases and J by 3 bases, with 6 bases of the junction left unmatched. This CDR3 spans 15 amino acids. Germline V gives CDR1 SGHRS, CDR2 YFSETQ. The CDR3: CASSPTGTGEETQYF. CDR3 coding DNA: TGCGCCAGCAGCCCCACAGGGACAGGGGAAGAGACCCAGTACTTC.

The chain links TRBV9 to TRBJ2-1, with D possibly being TRBD2 (5 bases). The germline V gene has CDR1 SGDLS and CDR2 YYNGEE. Trimming shortened V by 4 bases and J by 6 bases, and 14 bases separated the two germline ends. There are 14 residues in the CDR3. CDR3 nucleotide sequence: TGTGCCAGCAGCCCTAGTCCTAGCCTCAATGAGCAGTTCTTC. It yields the protein CASSPSPSLNEQFF.

The chain is built from TRBV19 and TRBJ1-1, with 7 bases identical to TRBD1. The CDR3 length is 14 residues. Germline CDR1 LNHDA, CDR2 SQIVND (reference sequence). V shed 6 bases and J 2 bases; nucleotides not matched to a gene: 6. The CDR3 coding sequence is TGTGCCAGTAGACCAGGGGGAGCTAACACTGAAGCTTTCTTT. Protein product: CASRPGGANTEAFF.

This clone was seen more than once but under ten times. J is TRBJ2-3 and V is TRBV13; 10 nucleotides agree with TRBD2. There are 15 residues in the CDR3. Trimming took 2 bases from V and 5 from J; bases not matched to a gene: 4. CDR1 is PRHDT and CDR2 is FYEKMQ in the germline V gene (reference sequence). The CDR3, as DNA: TGTGCCAGCAGCTTACTAGCGGGGGTGGGAGATACGCAGTATTTT. Its translation: CASSLLAGVGDTQYF.

This chain connects TRBV2 to TRBJ1-2; D call uncertain. Germline lookup yields CDR1 SNHLY and CDR2 FYNNEI. The V gene lost 10 bases and the J gene lost 0 bases, with 12 bases spanning the gap. The CDR3 is 13 amino acids. The CDR3 DNA sequence: TGTGCCACCGACGAGGCGGCTAACTATGGCTACACCTTC. The encoded protein is CATDEAANYGYTF.

The J gene is TRBJ2-1, the V gene TRBV4-2, with 8 bases matching TRBD1. The J segment lost 0 bases and the V segment lost 4 bases, leaving 14 bases of the junction unmatched. Germline CDR1 and CDR2: LGHNA and YNFKEQ. The CDR3 length is 19 residues. DNA of the CDR3: TGTGCCAGCAGCCCAGTGGCACAGGGGGTTACAAGCTCCTACAATGAGCAGTTCTTC. Translating gives CASSPVAQGVTSSYNEQFF.

This clone was seen more than once but under ten times. The chain uses TRBV4-3 and TRBJ1-5, with 7 bases identical to TRBD1. Germline CDR1 reads LGHNA; CDR2 reads YSLEER. J was trimmed by 1 base and V by 2 bases; bases with no gene match: 8. CDR3 length: 17 residues. The DNA for the CDR3 is TGCGCCAGCAGCCAATCAATTACAGGGGCAAGCAATCAGCCCCAGCATTTT. Residues: CASSQSITGASNQPQHF.

This clone was picked up a small number of times. The rearrangement uses TRBV7-2 and TRBJ2-1, with TRBD2 as a possible D gene (7 bases). CDR3 length: 15 amino acids. V shed 3 bases and J shed 5 bases, with 14 bases lying between them. Germline assignment: CDR1 SGHTA and CDR2 FQGNSA. The DNA for the CDR3 is TGTGCCAGCAGCTTCTTCCGGGGGGCCCACAATGAGCAGTTCTTC. Translation gives CASSFFRGAHNEQFF.

The chain couples TRBV5-1 to TRBJ2-3, with 14 bases fitting TRBD2. The CDR3 consists of 17 residues. Germline CDR1 and CDR2: SGHRS and YFSETQ. Trimming removed 0 bases from V and 2 bases from J; junction bases left unmatched: 2. DNA of the CDR3: TGCGCCAGCAGCTTGGGGGGACTAGCGGGGGCCACAGATACGCAGTATTTT. Amino acid sequence: CASSLGGLAGATDTQYF.

This rearrangement joins TRBV9 to TRBJ2-5; 9 bases are shared with TRBD1. Germline lookup yields CDR1 SGDLS and CDR2 YYNGEE. The junction had 3 bases not matched to a gene; V was cut back by 0 bases and J by 6 bases. This CDR3 contains 14 residues. CDR3 DNA sequence: TGTGCCAGCAGCGTAGGGGGACAGGGACAGACCCAGTACTTC. It specifies CASSVGGQGQTQYF.

The table lists this clone with a few counts. This sequence joins TRBV6-6 and TRBJ1-2, with D perhaps matching TRBD1 (5 bases). The V and J ends lost 0 bases and 8 bases respectively, with 10 bases between them. CDR1 and CDR2 (germline): MNHNY, SVGAGI (reference sequence). The CDR3 consists of 13 residues. The CDR3 protein is CASSYSIYRGYTF. The DNA for the CDR3 is TGTGCCAGCAGTTACTCGATTTACAGGGGCTACACCTTC.

The chain has TRBV27 and TRBJ2-5; 7 bases are a match to TRBD2. The germline CDR1 and CDR2 sequences are MNHEY and SMNVEV (reference sequence). This CDR3 has 17 residues. V shed 7 bases and J 4 bases; nucleotides not matched to a gene: 18. CDR3 in DNA: TGTGCCAGCATCCCCTCCCCCCCCGGCAGGGAGGGAGAGACCCAGTACTTC. Translation: CASIPSPPGREGETQYF.

In this sample, this clone turned up a few times. This chain connects TRBV6-6 to TRBJ1-2, with D perhaps matching TRBD1 (5 bases). The V and J ends lost 2 bases and 8 bases respectively, with 15 bases between them. CDR3 length: 14 residues. Germline CDR1 is MNHNY and CDR2 is SVGAGI (reference sequence). CDR3 in DNA: TGTGCCAGCAGTTACGCTTTACGGGACTGGGGCTACACCTTC. It translates to CASSYALRDWGYTF.

This clone has a handful of counts. This chain links TRBV29-1 with TRBJ1-1; D gene unclear. The CDR3 runs to 11 residues. Trimming shortened V by 4 bases and J by 5 bases, and 8 bases separated the two germline ends. The germline V gene encodes CDR1 SQVTM and CDR2 ANQGSEA. The DNA of the CDR3 is TGCAGCGTTGGCACACCAACTGAAGCTTTCTTT. Translation: CSVGTPTEAFF.

As DNA, the CDR3 is TGCAGCGTTGTGCACAGGGAAACGACCGGGGAGCTGTTTTTT. Its protein product is CSVVHRETTGELFF. The V gene is TRBV29-1, the J gene TRBJ2-2, with TRBD1 as a possible D gene (6 bases). The CDR3 is made up of 14 amino acids. Germline loops: CDR1 SQVTM, CDR2 ANQGSEA. Trimming removed 4 bases at V and 5 bases at J, with 14 bases between.

This rearrangement joins TRBV4-1 to TRBJ2-2; 7 bases line up with TRBD1. CDR1 and CDR2 from the germline V gene are MGHRA and YSYEKL. The CDR3 extends over 18 amino acids. V was clipped by 0 bases and J by 5 bases; unmatched bases: 12. CDR3 DNA sequence: TGCGCCAGCAGCCAAGATACCCCCGGGACAGATAGGACCGGGGAGCTGTTTTTT. Its protein product is CASSQDTPGTDRTGELFF.

This chain joins TRBV7-2 and TRBJ2-7, with TRBD1 matching 8 bases. Unmatched junction bases numbered 5, after V lost 3 bases and J lost 4 bases. The CDR3 sequence is 14 residues long. Germline CDR1 reads SGHTA; CDR2 reads FQGNSA. CDR3 loop: CASSFDRGIYEQYF. The CDR3 coding sequence is TGTGCCAGCAGCTTCGACAGGGGTATATACGAGCAGTACTTC.

V usage is TRBV7-9 and J usage is TRBJ2-1, with TRBD2 matching over 9 bases. The V and J ends lost 1 base and 4 bases, in that order; junction bases with no gene match: 5. Germline lookup yields CDR1 SEHNR and CDR2 FQNEAQ (reference sequence). The CDR3 has 16 residues. The CDR3 DNA follows: TGTGCCAGCAGCTTAGGCCTAGCGGGGCTGTACAATGAGCAGTTCTTC. Translating gives CASSLGLAGLYNEQFF.

J is TRBJ2-3 and V is TRBV2, with 7 bases that match TRBD2. Germline CDR1 is SNHLY and CDR2 is FYNNEI. Trimming at V came to 4 bases and at J to 4 bases, leaving 2 bases not matched to a gene. The length of the CDR3 is 13 residues. The CDR3 here is CASSGTSSDTQYF. Written as DNA, the CDR3 is TGTGCCAGCAGTGGGACTAGTTCAGATACGCAGTATTTT. The full variable domain, in which reference TRBV2 and TRBJ2-3 provide the parts outside the CDR3, is EPEVTQTPSHQVTQMGQEVILRCVPISNHLYFYWYRQILGQKVEFLVSFYNNEISEKSEIFDDQFSVERPDGSNFTLKIRSTKLEDSAMYFCASSGTSSDTQYFGPGTRLTVL.

This clone has more than one count but fewer than ten. The chain is built from TRBV7-6 and TRBJ1-5, with D uncertain. CDR3 length equals 14 residues. The germline CDR1 and CDR2 sequences are SGHVS and FNYEAQ. Trimming took 3 bases from V and 4 from J, leaving 10 bases between them. For the CDR3, the DNA is TGTGCCAGCAGCTTGTTGGCTTCTAATCAGCCCCAGCATTTT. This sequence encodes CASSLLASNQPQHF.